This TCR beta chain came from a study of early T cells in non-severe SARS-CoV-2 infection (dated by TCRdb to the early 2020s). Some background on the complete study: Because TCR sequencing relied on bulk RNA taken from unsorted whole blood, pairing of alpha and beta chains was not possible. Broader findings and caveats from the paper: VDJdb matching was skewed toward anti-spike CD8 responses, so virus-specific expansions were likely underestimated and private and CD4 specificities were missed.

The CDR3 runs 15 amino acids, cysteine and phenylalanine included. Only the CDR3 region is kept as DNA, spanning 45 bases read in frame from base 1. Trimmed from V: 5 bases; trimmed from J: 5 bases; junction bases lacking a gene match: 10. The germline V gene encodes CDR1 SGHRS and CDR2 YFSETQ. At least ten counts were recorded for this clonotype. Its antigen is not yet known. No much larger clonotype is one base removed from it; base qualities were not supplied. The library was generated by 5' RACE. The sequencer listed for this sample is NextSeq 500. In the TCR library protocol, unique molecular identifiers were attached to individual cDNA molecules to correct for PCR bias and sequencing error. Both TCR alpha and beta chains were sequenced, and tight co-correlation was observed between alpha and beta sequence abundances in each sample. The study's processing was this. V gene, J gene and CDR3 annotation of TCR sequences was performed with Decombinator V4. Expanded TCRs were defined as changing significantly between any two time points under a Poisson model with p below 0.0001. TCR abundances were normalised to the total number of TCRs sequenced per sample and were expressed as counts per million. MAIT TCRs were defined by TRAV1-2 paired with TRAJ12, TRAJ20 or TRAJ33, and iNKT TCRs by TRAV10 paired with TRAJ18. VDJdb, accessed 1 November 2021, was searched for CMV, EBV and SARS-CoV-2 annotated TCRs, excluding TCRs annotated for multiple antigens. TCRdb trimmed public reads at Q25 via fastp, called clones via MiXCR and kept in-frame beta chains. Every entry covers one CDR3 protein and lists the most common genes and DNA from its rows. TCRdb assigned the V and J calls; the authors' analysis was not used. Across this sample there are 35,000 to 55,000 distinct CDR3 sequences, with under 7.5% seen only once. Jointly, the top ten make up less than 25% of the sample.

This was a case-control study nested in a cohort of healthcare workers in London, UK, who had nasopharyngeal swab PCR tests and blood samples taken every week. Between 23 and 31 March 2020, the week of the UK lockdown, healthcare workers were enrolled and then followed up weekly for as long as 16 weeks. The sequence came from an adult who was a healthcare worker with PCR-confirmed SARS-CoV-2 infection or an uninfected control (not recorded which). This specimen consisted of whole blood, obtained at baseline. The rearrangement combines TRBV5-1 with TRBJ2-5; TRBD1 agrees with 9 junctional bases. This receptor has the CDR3 CASSRGQGGLETQYF. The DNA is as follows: TGCGCCAGCAGTCGGGGACAGGGAGGATTGGAGACCCAGTACTTC.